This TCR beta chain was sequenced during a study of cytomegalovirus exposure and HLA in healthy donors. Study information: Membership in the Caucasian-associated ancestry cluster was found for 65% to 85% of 398 genotyped donors.

Trimming stripped 8 bases from V and 0 bases from J, with 13 bases between. Germline V gene lookup returns CDR1 MNHEY and CDR2 SVGAGI. This CDR3 comprises 14 residues. Study results and limitations: Earlier results showed most TCR beta V segments being productive about 87% or about 30% of the time.

Amplification used 60 Vbeta primers and 13 Jbeta primers. This table comes from immunoSEQ multiplex PCR, and its TCRdb copy is limited to in-frame clones, with some not included. The table includes about 190,000 clones, 85% to 90% detected once. To note about this clone: The antigen is not known.

The chain combines TRBV6-5 with TRBJ1-1; TRBD1 might be the D (6 bases). This clonotype originated in a woman younger than 35 in good health and CMV-seronegative. The sample was PBMCs. DNA for the CDR3: TGTGCCAGCGGGGGGGCGCTTATGAACACTGAAGCTTTCTTT. Translated, it gives CASGGALMNTEAFF.